One sample yielded the 9 T cell receptor beta chains listed below, sequenced in a study of human T cells and chemical hapten exposure (dated by TCRdb to 2020 to 2022). Receptors were amplified or captured by RACE. TCRdb lists the instrument as NextSeq 500. TCRdb cleaned the public reads at Q25 with fastp, built clones with MiXCR and kept in-frame beta chains. Rows with a matching CDR3 protein are joined into one entry that keeps the most common DNA and genes. Recorded for this sample are about 290,000 distinct CDR3 sequences; just under 8% of them occurred a single time. The biggest ten clones account for about 1.2% of the sample. The sample's time point label is to be understood as: pre-sensitization, week 0. Reading the label with the study, this specimen's treatment or condition is: therapeutic diphenylcyclopropenone sensitization with weekly scalp DPC. The sequencing here drew on whole blood, taken in connection with sensitization to the hapten diphenylcyclopropenone (DPC). These receptors were collected from a man younger than 35 with alopecia areata. Some clones in this sample may be carry-over from other donors' samples.

The sample holds many counts of this clonotype. The rearrangement links TRBV6-2 or TRBV6-3 to TRBJ2-5; TRBD1 matches 8 bases. This CDR3 is 15 amino acids long. Germline CDR1 MNHEY, CDR2 SVGEGT. V lost 5 bases, J lost 1 base, and 6 bases stayed unmatched. In DNA, the CDR3 is TGTGCCAGCAGTACACGACAGGGGCGCCAAGAGACCCAGTACTTC. This translates into CASSTRQGRQETQYF.

This clonotype appeared a few times. The rearrangement links TRBV12-5 to TRBJ2-1, with D maybe TRBD1 (6 bases). V was shortened by 1 base and J by 11 bases, with 15 bases between the two germline ends. The CDR3 has 14 residues. Germline CDR1 and CDR2: LGHNT and FRNRAP. The CDR3 sequence: CASGLDAGQWKQFF. As DNA, the CDR3 is TGTGCTAGTGGTTTGGACGCCGGACAGTGGAAGCAGTTCTTC.

The chain carries TRBV4-3 and TRBJ2-7; no clear D. Germline values: CDR1 LGHNA, CDR2 YSLEER. Trimming removed 1 base from V and 1 base from J, with 11 bases in between. This CDR3 has 15 amino acids. CDR3 DNA: TGCGCCAGCAGCCAAGTGCCTCATATTTCCTACGAGCAGTACTTC. Protein product: CASSQVPHISYEQYF.

V usage is TRBV20-1 and J usage is TRBJ2-1, with D hard to call. The length of the CDR3 is 15 residues. Germline V gene lookup returns CDR1 DFQATT and CDR2 SNEGSKA (reference sequence). Trimming took 3 bases from V and 8 from J, leaving 20 bases between them. The CDR3 nucleotides read TGCAGTGCTAGTAAGGAAGACCCAATGTGGCATGAGCAGTTCTTC. Protein product: CSASKEDPMWHEQFF.

This clonotype has just a few counts. The chain carries TRBV6-2 or TRBV6-3 and TRBJ2-3; 11 bases map to TRBD2. Germline-derived CDR1 and CDR2 are MNHEY and SVGEGT. CDR3 length: 19 amino acids. The ends lost 2 bases at V and 5 bases at J; junction bases unmatched: 15. CDR3 protein: CASSYPAPPSGGQRDTQYF. CDR3 bases: TGTGCCAGCAGTTACCCCGCACCTCCTAGCGGGGGGCAAAGAGATACGCAGTATTTT.

This clonotype was counted between two and nine times. The rearrangement links TRBV10-3 to TRBJ2-2, with TRBD2 matching over 15 bases. Germline values: CDR1 ENHRY, CDR2 SYGVKD. The CDR3 extends over 16 amino acids. With 6 bases clipped from V and 6 bases from J, the junction kept 5 bases outside the gene matches. In DNA, the CDR3 is TGTGCCATCAGCGGGACTAGCGGGGGGTACCCCGGGGAGCTGTTTTTT. This sequence encodes CAISGTSGGYPGELFF.

This clonotype was detected only a few times. This chain links TRBV7-8 with TRBJ2-1; tentative D call: TRBD2 (7 bases). From germline, CDR1 is SGHVS and CDR2 FQNEAQ. The germline V and J ends were trimmed by 5 bases and 3 bases, with 14 bases remaining between them. This CDR3 has 15 amino acids. In nucleotides, the CDR3 is TGTGCCAGCAGCCCGCGGGGGCCGGTCTACAATGAGCAGTTCTTC. Translated: CASSPRGPVYNEQFF. The full variable domain, rest sourced from reference TRBV7-8 and TRBJ2-1, is GAGVSQSPRYKVAKRGQDVALRCDPISGHVSLFWYQQALGQGPEFLTYFQNEAQLDKSGLPSDRFFAERPEGSVSTLKIQRTQQEDSAVYLCASSPRGPVYNEQFFGPGTRLTVL.

Only a few counts were recorded for this clonotype. The rearrangement links TRBV25-1 to TRBJ1-1, with 9 bases fitting TRBD1. Germline V gene lookup returns CDR1 MGHDK and CDR2 SYGVNS. With 2 bases clipped from V and 3 bases from J, the junction kept 1 base outside the gene matches. This CDR3 comprises 14 residues. The CDR3 loop is CASSERDRDTEAFF. The DNA of the CDR3 is TGTGCCAGCAGTGAACGGGACAGGGACACTGAAGCTTTCTTT.

V is TRBV9 and J is TRBJ1-4; perhaps TRBD1 as D (5 bases). The CDR3 contains 14 residues. V lost 3 bases to trimming and J lost 4 bases, with 10 bases between them. Per germline, CDR1 SGDLS and CDR2 YYNGEE. The DNA for the CDR3 is TGTGCCAGCAGCGCCGACAGATATAATGAAAAACTGTTTTTT. Translating gives CASSADRYNEKLFF. The variable domain in full, with the rest retrieved from reference TRBV9 and TRBJ1-4, is DSGVTQTPKHLITATGQRVTLRCSPRSGDLSVYWYQQSLDQGLQFLIQYYNGEERAKGNILERFSAQQFPDLHSELNLSSLELGDSALYFCASSADRYNEKLFFGSGTQLSVL.